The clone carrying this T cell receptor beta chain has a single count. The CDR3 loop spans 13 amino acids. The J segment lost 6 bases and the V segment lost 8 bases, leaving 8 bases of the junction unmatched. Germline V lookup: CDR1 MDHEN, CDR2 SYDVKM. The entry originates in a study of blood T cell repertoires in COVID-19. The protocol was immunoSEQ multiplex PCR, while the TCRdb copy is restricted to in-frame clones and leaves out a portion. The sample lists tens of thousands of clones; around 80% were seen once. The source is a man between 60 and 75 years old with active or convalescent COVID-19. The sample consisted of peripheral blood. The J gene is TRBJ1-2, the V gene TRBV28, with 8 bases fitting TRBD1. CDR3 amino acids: CASRVWTGHGYTF. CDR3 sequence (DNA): TGTGCCAGCCGAGTATGGACAGGGCATGGCTACACCTTC.